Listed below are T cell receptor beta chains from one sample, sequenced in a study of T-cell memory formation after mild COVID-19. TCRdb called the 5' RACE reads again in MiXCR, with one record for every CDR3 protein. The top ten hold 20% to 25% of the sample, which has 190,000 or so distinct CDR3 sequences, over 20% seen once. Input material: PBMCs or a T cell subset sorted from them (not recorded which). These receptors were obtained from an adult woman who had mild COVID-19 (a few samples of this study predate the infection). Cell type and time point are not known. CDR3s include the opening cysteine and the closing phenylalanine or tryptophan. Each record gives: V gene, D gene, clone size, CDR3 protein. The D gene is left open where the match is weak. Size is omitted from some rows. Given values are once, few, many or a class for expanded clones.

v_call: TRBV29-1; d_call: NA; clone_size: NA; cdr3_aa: CSVEFPMGVDGSTDTQYF
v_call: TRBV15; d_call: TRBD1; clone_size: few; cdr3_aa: CATSRDRLDNEQFF
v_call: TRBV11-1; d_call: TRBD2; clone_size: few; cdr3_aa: CASSFLTSGGYNEQFF
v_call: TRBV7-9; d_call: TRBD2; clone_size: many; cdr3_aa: CASSSTSGTYNEQFF
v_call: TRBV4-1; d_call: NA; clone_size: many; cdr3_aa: CASSQGGAYNEQFF
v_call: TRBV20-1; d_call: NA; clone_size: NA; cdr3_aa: CSARKQESGGTDTQYF
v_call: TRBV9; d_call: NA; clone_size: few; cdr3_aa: CASSPQGNTGELFF
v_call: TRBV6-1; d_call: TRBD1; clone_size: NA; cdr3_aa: CASSEWGQGVVEQYF
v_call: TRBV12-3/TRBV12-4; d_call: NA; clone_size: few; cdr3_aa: CASSLARSVGDEQYF
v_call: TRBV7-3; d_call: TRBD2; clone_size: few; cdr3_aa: CASSTGLAKETQYF
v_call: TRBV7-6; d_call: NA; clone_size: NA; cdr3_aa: CASSPGYASTGELFF
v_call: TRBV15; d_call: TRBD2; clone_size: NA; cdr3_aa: CATSLSGASGSYEQYF
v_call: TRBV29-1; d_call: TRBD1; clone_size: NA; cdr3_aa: CSVGQGQNIQYF
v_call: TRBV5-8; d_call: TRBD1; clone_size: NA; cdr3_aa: CASSIGQGGGNEQFF
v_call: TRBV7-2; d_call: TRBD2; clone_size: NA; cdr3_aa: CASSPPPLAGDKGNEQFF
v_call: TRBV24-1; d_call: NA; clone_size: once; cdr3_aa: CATSGWSGYTF
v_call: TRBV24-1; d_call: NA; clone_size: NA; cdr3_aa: CATSAPEQENSGANVLTF
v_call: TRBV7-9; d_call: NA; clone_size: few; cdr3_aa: CASSSQLLSFGNEQFF
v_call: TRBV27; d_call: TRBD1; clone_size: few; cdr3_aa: CARSYTGDSPLHF
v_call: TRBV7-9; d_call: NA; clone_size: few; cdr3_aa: CASISGSGGYTF
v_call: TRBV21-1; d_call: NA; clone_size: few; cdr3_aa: CASSKVCGAKNIQYF
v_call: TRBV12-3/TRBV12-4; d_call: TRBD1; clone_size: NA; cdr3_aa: CASRTGTENIQYF
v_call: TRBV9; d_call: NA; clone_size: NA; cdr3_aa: CASRRAGSNTGELFF
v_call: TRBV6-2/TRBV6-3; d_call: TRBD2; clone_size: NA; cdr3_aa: CASSPILAGHPTGELFF
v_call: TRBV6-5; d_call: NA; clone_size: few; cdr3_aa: CASSYGGGGAGNTEAFF
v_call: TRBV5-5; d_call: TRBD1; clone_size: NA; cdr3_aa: CASSWGQNQPQHF
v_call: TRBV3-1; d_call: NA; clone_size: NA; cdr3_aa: CASSQVRLASQPGEQYF
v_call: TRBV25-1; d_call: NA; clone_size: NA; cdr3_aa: CASNPTGLDDEKLFF
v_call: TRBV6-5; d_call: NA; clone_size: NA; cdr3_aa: CASSPGNYGYTF
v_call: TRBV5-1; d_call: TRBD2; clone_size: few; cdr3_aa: CASRPPSSGSRNEQFF
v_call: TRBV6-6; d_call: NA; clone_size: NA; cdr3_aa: CASSYSAYKVGTNTEAFF
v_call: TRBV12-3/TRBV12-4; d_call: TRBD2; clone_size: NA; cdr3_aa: CASSLTIAGGFDEQYF
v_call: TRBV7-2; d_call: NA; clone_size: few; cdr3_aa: CASSRTQETQYF
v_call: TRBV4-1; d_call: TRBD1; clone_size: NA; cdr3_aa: CASSQEGGQGGEQYF
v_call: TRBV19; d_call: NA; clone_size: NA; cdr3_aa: CASSYWSTSTDTQYF
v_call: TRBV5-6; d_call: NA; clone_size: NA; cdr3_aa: CASSLGQESYNEQFF
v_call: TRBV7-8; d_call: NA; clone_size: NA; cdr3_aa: CASSLREDPTDTQYF
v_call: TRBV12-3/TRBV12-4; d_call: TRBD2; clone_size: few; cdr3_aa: CASSSGLAGGGYEQYF
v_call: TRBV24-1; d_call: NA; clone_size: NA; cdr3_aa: CATSDLGTDYGYTF
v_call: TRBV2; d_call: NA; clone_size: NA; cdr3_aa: CASSEVATQNQPQHF
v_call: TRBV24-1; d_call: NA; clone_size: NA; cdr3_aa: CATKQGYEQYF
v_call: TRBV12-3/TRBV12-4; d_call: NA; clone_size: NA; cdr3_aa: CASSPYPNEQFF
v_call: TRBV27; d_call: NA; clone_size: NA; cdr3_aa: CASGENEQFF
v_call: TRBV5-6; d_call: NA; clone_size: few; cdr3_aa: CASSPSVGNQPQHF
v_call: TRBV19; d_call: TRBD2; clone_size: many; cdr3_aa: CASSPGLAGYNEQFF